The rows below give T cell receptor beta chains drawn from one sample of a study of cytomegalovirus exposure and HLA in healthy donors. Produced via immunoSEQ multiplex PCR; TCRdb's table is partial and in-frame only. Found here are 65,000 to 90,000 clones; the top ten clones hold around 3.8%. The source material was PBMCs. All receptors come from a female donor in good health and CMV-seropositive. Both conserved end residues are part of each CDR3. The D gene is left open where the match is weak.

v_gene	j_gene	d_gene	CDR3aa	CDR3nt
TRBV4-1	TRBJ2-6	NA	CASRSYRVSGANVLTF	TGCGCCAGCAGATCCTACAGGGTTTCCGGGGCCAACGTCCTGACTTTC
TRBV19	TRBJ2-1	TRBD2	CATSLAGSNEQFF	TGTGCCACCTCATTAGCGGGAAGCAATGAGCAGTTCTTC
TRBV10-3	TRBJ1-4	TRBD1	CAISESTGTVQEKLFF	TGTGCCATCAGTGAAAGTACCGGGACAGTTCAGGAAAAACTGTTTTTT
TRBV18	TRBJ2-7	NA	CASSPPEQGISYEQYF	TGTGCCAGCTCACCACCGGAGCAGGGGATATCCTACGAGCAGTACTTC
TRBV7-9	TRBJ1-5	NA	CASSRAGSDSNQPQHF	TGTGCCAGCAGCCGGGCAGGGTCAGATAGCAATCAGCCCCAGCATTTT
TRBV23-1	TRBJ2-5	TRBD2	CASRWRGYQETQYF	TGCGCCAGCAGATGGCGGGGGTATCAAGAGACCCAGTACTTC
TRBV7-7	TRBJ2-3	TRBD2	CASSEGTSGGPDTQYF	TGTGCTAGCAGCGAGGGGACTAGCGGGGGACCAGATACGCAGTATTTT
TRBV5-6	TRBJ2-1	TRBD2	CASSLWGFGGVDEQFF	TGTGCCAGCAGCTTGTGGGGTTTCGGGGGGGTGGATGAGCAGTTCTTC
TRBV5-6	TRBJ1-1	NA	CASSLKQGYTEAFF	TGTGCCAGCAGCTTGAAACAGGGTTACACTGAAGCTTTCTTT
TRBV7-9	TRBJ2-7	NA	CASSLGQPREQYF	TGTGCCAGCAGCCTTGGACAGCCCCGGGAGCAGTACTTC
TRBV6-5	TRBJ1-2	TRBD1	CASSRDSYYGYTF	TGTGCCAGCAGTCGGGACAGTTACTATGGCTACACCTTC
TRBV4-1	TRBJ1-5	TRBD1	CASSQGDSEGLSYQPQHF	TGCGCCAGCAGCCAAGGGGACAGCGAAGGCCTTTCCTATCAGCCCCAGCATTTT
TRBV6-5	TRBJ2-7	TRBD1	CASGQTGGGVQYF	TGTGCCAGCGGCCAAACAGGGGGCGGTGTGCAGTACTTC
TRBV6-1	TRBJ1-6	TRBD1	CATRGQSNSPLHF	TGTGCCACGCGGGGACAGTCTAATTCACCCCTCCACTTT
TRBV4-1	TRBJ2-7	NA	CASSQGVDSYEQYF	TGCGCCAGCAGCCAAGGTGTAGACTCCTACGAGCAGTACTTC
TRBV9	TRBJ2-2	NA	CASSRGGGELFF	TGTGCCAGCAGCCGAGGGGGCGGGGAGCTGTTTTTT
TRBV9	TRBJ2-5	NA	CASSVGPSAYQETQYF	TGTGCCAGCAGCGTAGGGCCTAGCGCCTACCAAGAGACCCAGTACTTC
TRBV28	TRBJ1-2	TRBD1	CASSPPGQGRRGYTF	TGTGCCAGCAGTCCTCCGGGACAGGGTAGAAGGGGCTACACCTTC
TRBV10-1	TRBJ2-5	NA	CASSVYRVVETQYF	TGCGCCAGCAGTGTTTACAGGGTTGTGGAGACCCAGTACTTC
TRBV5-1	TRBJ2-1	TRBD2	CASSRGSSYNEQFF	TGCGCCAGCAGCCGCGGGAGCTCCTACAATGAGCAGTTCTTC
TRBV18	TRBJ2-1	TRBD2	CASSPPGLVSNEQFF	TGTGCCAGCTCACCACCGGGACTAGTGTCCAATGAGCAGTTCTTC
TRBV7-6	TRBJ2-7	NA	CASSAGNYEQYF	TGTGCCAGCAGCGCGGGGAACTACGAGCAGTACTTC
TRBV28	TRBJ2-7	NA	CASSLTQSTGIYEQYF	TGTGCCAGCAGTTTAACCCAGAGTACCGGGATCTACGAGCAGTACTTC
TRBV19	TRBJ1-2	TRBD1	CASRGTGGWYGYTF	TGTGCCAGTAGGGGGACAGGGGGTTGGTATGGCTACACCTTC
TRBV6-5	TRBJ2-3	NA	CASSYGGLTDTQYF	TGTGCCAGCAGTTACGGGGGGTTAACAGATACGCAGTATTTT
TRBV9	TRBJ2-1	TRBD2	CASSVGGRALDEQFF	TGTGCCAGCAGCGTAGGCGGGAGGGCCTTGGATGAGCAGTTCTTC
TRBV5-6	TRBJ2-2	TRBD1	CASSLDRGRISGELFF	TGTGCCAGCAGCTTGGACAGGGGGCGAATTTCCGGGGAGCTGTTTTTT
TRBV13	TRBJ1-6	TRBD1	CASSPRQGNNSPLHF	TGTGCCAGCAGCCCAAGACAGGGAAATAATTCACCCCTCCACTTT
TRBV6-5	TRBJ2-3	TRBD2	CASSYSGLAGLDTQYF	TGTGCCAGCAGTTATTCAGGGCTAGCGGGACTAGATACGCAGTATTTT
TRBV5-6	TRBJ1-2	TRBD1	CASSPTGGLYYGYTF	TGTGCCAGCAGCCCGACAGGGGGCCTTTACTATGGCTACACCTTC
TRBV7-9	TRBJ2-2	TRBD1	CASSNSGTGPNTGELFF	TGTGCCAGCAGCAACTCCGGGACAGGCCCGAACACCGGGGAGCTGTTTTTT
TRBV11-3	TRBJ1-1	NA	CASSPGAGWTEAFF	TGTGCCAGCAGCCCCGGAGCGGGCTGGACGGAAGCTTTCTTT
TRBV4-2	TRBJ2-7	NA	CASSQAGQGYEQYF	TGTGCCAGCAGCCAAGCCGGGCAGGGGTACGAGCAGTACTTC
TRBV5-1	TRBJ1-2	NA	CASSLGDGNYGYTF	TGCGCCAGCAGCTTGGGAGACGGGAACTATGGCTACACCTTC
TRBV4-1	TRBJ2-3	TRBD2	CASSQGLARERDTQYF	TGCGCCAGCAGCCAAGGGTTAGCGCGGGAGAGGGATACGCAGTATTTT
TRBV9	TRBJ1-6	NA	CASSVARIDSPLHF	TGTGCCAGCAGCGTAGCGAGGATTGATTCACCCCTCCACTTT
TRBV6-6	TRBJ2-3	TRBD2	CASSPGGESDKQYF	TGTGCCAGCAGCCCCGGGGGGGAGTCAGATAAGCAGTATTTT
TRBV5-1	TRBJ2-7	NA	CASSLDPTGTAYEQYF	TGCGCCAGCAGCTTGGACCCGACAGGCACCGCCTACGAGCAGTACTTC
TRBV6-5	TRBJ1-1	TRBD1	CASSYWTGTEAFF	TGTGCCAGCAGTTATTGGACAGGCACTGAAGCTTTCTTT
TRBV25-1	TRBJ2-1	TRBD1	CASSGAPGTGYYNEQFF	TGTGCCAGCAGTGGGGCTCCCGGGACAGGGTACTACAATGAGCAGTTCTTC
TRBV6-1	TRBJ2-7	TRBD2	CASSAVRAGGPYEQYF	TGTGCCAGCAGTGCCGTTAGAGCGGGAGGGCCCTACGAGCAGTACTTC